Listed here is a single T cell receptor beta chain. Germline CDR1 is SQVTM and CDR2 is ANQGSEA. The germline V and J ends were trimmed by 4 bases and 3 bases, with 27 bases remaining between them. The CDR3 consists of 18 residues. This specimen comes from a study of cytotoxic CD8 clonotypes in ibrutinib-treated CLL. Assay used: immunoSEQ multiplex PCR; TCRdb lists only in-frame clones, some missing. The sample lists roughly 300,000 clones; approximately 79% were seen once. This sample comprised PBMCs, obtained at disease progression, from a patient treated with ibrutinib. This TCR was sampled from a human donor with chronic lymphocytic leukemia. This chain uses TRBV29-1 with TRBJ1-1; D unresolved. The CDR3 DNA reads TGCAGCGTTGGGAGCAGAGGGAAGCAGTGGCAAAAGGACACTGAAGCTTTCTTT. As protein: CSVGSRGKQWQKDTEAFF.